The sample holds one count of the clone carrying this T cell receptor beta chain. Sequenced by immunoSEQ multiplex PCR; TCRdb stores in-frame clones only, minus some. The sample contains about 420,000 clones, about 90% of which appear only once. The sample comes from a study of blood T cell repertoires in COVID-19. Study information: Specimens from acute and convalescent COVID-19 originated in the United States, Italy and Spain. PBMCs, B-cell-depleted T cells, or T cells were the source of the cDNA or gDNA that made up the material.

Seattle patients were enrolled during active infection and followed longitudinally. The sample was peripheral blood. The TCR comes from a man between 18 and 29 years old with COVID-19, enrolled during active disease.

CDR3: CASSSGGRAEAFF. CDR3 DNA sequence: TGTGCCAGCAGCTCGGGGGGTCGGGCTGAAGCTTTCTTT. The chain combines TRBV11-3 with TRBJ1-1, with TRBD1 as a possible D gene (5 bases). The V end was cut by 4 bases, the J end by 6 bases, with 12 bases between. CDR1 SGHNT and CDR2 YENEEA come from the germline V gene. The CDR3 loop spans 13 amino acids. The full variable domain, with the rest looked up from reference TRBV11-3 and TRBJ1-1, is EAGVVQSPRYKIIEKKQPVAFWCNPISGHNTLYWYLQNLGQGPELLIRYENEEAVDDSQLPKDRFSAERLKGVDSTLKIQPAELGDSAVYLCASSSGGRAEAFFGQGTRLTVV.